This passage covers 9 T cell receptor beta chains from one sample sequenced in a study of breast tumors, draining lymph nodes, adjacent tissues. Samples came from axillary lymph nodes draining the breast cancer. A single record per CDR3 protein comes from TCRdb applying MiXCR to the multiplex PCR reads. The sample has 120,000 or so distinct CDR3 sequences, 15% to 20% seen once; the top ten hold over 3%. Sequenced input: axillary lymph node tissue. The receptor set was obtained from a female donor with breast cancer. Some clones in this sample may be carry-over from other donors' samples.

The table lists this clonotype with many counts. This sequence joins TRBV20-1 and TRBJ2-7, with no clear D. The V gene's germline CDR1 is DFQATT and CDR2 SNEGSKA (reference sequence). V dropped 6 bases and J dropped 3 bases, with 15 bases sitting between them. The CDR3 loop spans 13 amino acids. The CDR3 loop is CSATMDAFYEQYF. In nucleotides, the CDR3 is TGCAGTGCAACAATGGACGCATTCTACGAGCAGTACTTC.

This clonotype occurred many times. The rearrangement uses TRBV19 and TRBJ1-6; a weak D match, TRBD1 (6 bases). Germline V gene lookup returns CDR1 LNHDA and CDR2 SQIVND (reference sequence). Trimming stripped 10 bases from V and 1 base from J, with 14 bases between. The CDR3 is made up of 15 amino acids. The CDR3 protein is CATRQDVSYNSPLHF. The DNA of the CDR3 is TGTGCCACCAGACAGGACGTATCCTATAATTCACCCCTCCACTTT.

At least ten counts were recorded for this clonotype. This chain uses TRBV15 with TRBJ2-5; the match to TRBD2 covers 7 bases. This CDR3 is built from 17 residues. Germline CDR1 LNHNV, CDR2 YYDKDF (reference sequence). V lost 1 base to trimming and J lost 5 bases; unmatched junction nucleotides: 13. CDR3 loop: CATSRAAGTGGWETQYF. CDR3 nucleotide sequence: TGTGCCACCAGCAGAGCCGCGGGGACGGGGGGATGGGAGACCCAGTACTTC.

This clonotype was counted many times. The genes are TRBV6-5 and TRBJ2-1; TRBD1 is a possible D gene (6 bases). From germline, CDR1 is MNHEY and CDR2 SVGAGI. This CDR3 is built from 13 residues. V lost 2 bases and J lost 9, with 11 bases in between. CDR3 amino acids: CASSYGQPTEQFF. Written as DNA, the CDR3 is TGTGCCAGCAGTTACGGACAGCCGACTGAGCAGTTCTTC.

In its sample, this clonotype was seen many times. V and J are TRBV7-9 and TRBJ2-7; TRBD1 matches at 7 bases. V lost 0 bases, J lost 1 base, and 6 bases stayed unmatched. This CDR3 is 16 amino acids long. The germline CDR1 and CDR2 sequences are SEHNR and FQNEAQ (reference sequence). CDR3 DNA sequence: TGTGCCAGCAGCTTAGCCCGGACAGGCCTTTCCTACGAGCAGTACTTC. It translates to CASSLARTGLSYEQYF. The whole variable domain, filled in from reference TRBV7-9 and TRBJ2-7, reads DTGVSQNPRHKITKRGQNVTFRCDPISEHNRLYWYRQTLGQGPEFLTYFQNEAQLEKSRLLSDRFSAERPKGSFSTLEIQRTEQGDSAMYLCASSLARTGLSYEQYFGPGTRLTVT.

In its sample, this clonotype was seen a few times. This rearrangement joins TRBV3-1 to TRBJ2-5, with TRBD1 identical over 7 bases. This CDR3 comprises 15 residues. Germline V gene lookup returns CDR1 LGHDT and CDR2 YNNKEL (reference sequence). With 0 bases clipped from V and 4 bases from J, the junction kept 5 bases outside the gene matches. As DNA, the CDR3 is TGTGCCAGCAGCCAAGATCTGAACAGGGGAGAGACCCAGTACTTC. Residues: CASSQDLNRGETQYF.

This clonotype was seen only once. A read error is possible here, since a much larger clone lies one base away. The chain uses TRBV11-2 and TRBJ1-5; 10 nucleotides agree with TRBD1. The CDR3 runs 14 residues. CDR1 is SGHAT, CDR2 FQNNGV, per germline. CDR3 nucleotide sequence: TGTGCCGGCAGCTGGGACAGGGGTGATCAGCCCCAGCATTTT. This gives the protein CAGSWDRGDQPQHF.

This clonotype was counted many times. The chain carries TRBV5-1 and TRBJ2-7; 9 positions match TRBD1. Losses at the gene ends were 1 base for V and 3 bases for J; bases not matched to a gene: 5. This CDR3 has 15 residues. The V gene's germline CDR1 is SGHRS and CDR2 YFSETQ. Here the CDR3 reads CASSLQQGASYEQYF. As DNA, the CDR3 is TGCGCCAGCAGCTTGCAACAGGGGGCAAGCTACGAGCAGTACTTC.

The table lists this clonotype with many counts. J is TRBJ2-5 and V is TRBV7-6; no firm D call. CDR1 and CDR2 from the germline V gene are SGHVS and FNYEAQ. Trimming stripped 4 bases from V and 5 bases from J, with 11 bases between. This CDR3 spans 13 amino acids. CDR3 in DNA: TGTGCCAGCAGCTATAATCCTGGGGAGACCCAGTACTTC. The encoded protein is CASSYNPGETQYF.